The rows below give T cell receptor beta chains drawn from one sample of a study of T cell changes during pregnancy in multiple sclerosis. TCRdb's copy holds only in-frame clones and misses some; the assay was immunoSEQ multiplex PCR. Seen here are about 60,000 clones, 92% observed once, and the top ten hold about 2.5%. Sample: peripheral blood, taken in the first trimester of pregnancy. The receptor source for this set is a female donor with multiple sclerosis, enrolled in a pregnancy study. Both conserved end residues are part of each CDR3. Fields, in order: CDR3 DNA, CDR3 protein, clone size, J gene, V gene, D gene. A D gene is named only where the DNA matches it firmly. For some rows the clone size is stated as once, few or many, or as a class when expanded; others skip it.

TGTGCCAGCAGTGGAAAGCTAGCGGGGGGTTTCAATGAGCAGTTCTTC CASSGKLAGGFNEQFF NA TRBJ2-1 TRBV2 TRBD2
TGTGCCAGCAGTGAAAGTATGCGAGAGCAGTACTTC CASSESMREQYF NA TRBJ2-7 TRBV6-1 NA
TGTGCCAGCAGCTTAGGCGGCGGGATTGAGACCCAGTACTTC CASSLGGGIETQYF NA TRBJ2-5 TRBV7-2 NA
TGTGCCAGCAGTGAAACCGGGACAGGGAACTACAATGAGCAGTTCTTC CASSETGTGNYNEQFF NA TRBJ2-1 TRBV6-4 TRBD1
TGTGCCAGCAGTGAATACGTGGGCGCTTATAGCAATCAGCCCCAGCATTTT CASSEYVGAYSNQPQHF NA TRBJ1-5 TRBV2 NA
TGTGCCAGCAGCATTGGGACTAGCGGTGTCACAGATACGCAGTATTTT CASSIGTSGVTDTQYF NA TRBJ2-3 TRBV9 TRBD2
TGTGCCAGCAGCGTCGACGGGGGACAGGGTGCGTCGAATACGCAGTATTTT CASSVDGGQGASNTQYF NA TRBJ2-3 TRBV9 TRBD1
TGTGCCAGCAGCCAAGATAATCGGCTAGCGGATACGCAGTATTTT CASSQDNRLADTQYF NA TRBJ2-3 TRBV14 NA
TGCGCCAGCAGCTATAGCGGGAGGGCCTTCGATGAGCAGTTCTTC CASSYSGRAFDEQFF few TRBJ2-1 TRBV5-1 TRBD2
TGTGCCAGCAGCTTGTTTCCGACAGATCAAGAGACCCAGTACTTC CASSLFPTDQETQYF NA TRBJ2-5 TRBV5-6 NA
TGTGCCAGCAGTGAACTAGCGGGAGGTCGAGAGCAGTTCTTC CASSELAGGREQFF few TRBJ2-1 TRBV6-4 TRBD2
TGCGCCAGCAGCCAAGATGGGACTAGCGCTTACAATGAGCAGTTCTTC CASSQDGTSAYNEQFF NA TRBJ2-1 TRBV4-3 TRBD2
TGTGCCAGCAGCTTAAGGCGGGAATACTACAATGAGCAGTTCTTC CASSLRREYYNEQFF NA TRBJ2-1 TRBV7-2 NA
TGTGCCAGCTCACCGCAGGGGGCCTCTAATGAAAAACTGTTTTTT CASSPQGASNEKLFF NA TRBJ1-4 TRBV18 TRBD1
TGTGCCAGCAGTTTAAGTCCAGGGGGCGATGGCTACACCTTC CASSLSPGGDGYTF NA TRBJ1-2 TRBV27 TRBD1
TGTGCCAGCACGGGCGGGAGTACGCAGTATTTT CASTGGSTQYF NA TRBJ2-3 TRBV27 TRBD2
TGTGCCATCAGTTCTACGGGGAGCTCCTACGAGCAGTACTTC CAISSTGSSYEQYF NA TRBJ2-7 TRBV10-3 NA
TGTGCCAGCAGCGAAGACACCAACACCGGGGAGCTGTTTTTT CASSEDTNTGELFF NA TRBJ2-2 TRBV9 NA
TGTGCCAGCAGCTTAGCCCGGGAAACCCTCTCCTACGAGCAGTACTTC CASSLARETLSYEQYF NA TRBJ2-7 TRBV7-8 NA
TGTGCCAGCAGCTCCTTGAGAGTCGAGCAGTACTTC CASSSLRVEQYF NA TRBJ2-7 TRBV11-1 NA
TGTGCCAGCAGTTTCTCTTTTGGTGCGTACCAAGAGACCCAGTACTTC CASSFSFGAYQETQYF NA TRBJ2-5 TRBV28 NA
TGTGCCAGCAGTGCCTTAGCGGGAGCTAGATACGAGCAGTACTTC CASSALAGARYEQYF NA TRBJ2-7 TRBV27 TRBD2
TGTGCCAGTAGTATGGTACTTAGATCCGGCAATGAGCAGTTCTTC CASSMVLRSGNEQFF NA TRBJ2-1 TRBV19 NA
TGTGCCAGCAGCCCCCGGCAGGGGGGCCCCTACAATGAGCAGTTCTTC CASSPRQGGPYNEQFF NA TRBJ2-1 TRBV7-6 NA
TGTGCCAGCGGGCAGATAGGTGGCAATCAGCCCCAGCATTTT CASGQIGGNQPQHF NA TRBJ1-5 TRBV21-1 NA
TGTGCCAGCAGCCAGAGCGGTGGACAGAACTATGGCTACACCTTC CASSQSGGQNYGYTF NA TRBJ1-2 TRBV7-2 NA
TGTGCCAGCAGCTCCCTAGCGGGAAAGTACAATGAGCAGTTCTTC CASSSLAGKYNEQFF NA TRBJ2-1 TRBV11-1 TRBD2
TGTGCCAGCAGTCGCCGACAGGGGCTCGTCTATGGCTACACCTTC CASSRRQGLVYGYTF NA TRBJ1-2 TRBV27 TRBD1
TGTGCCAGCAGTTACGAGTCCGGGGAGCTGTTTTTT CASSYESGELFF NA TRBJ2-2 TRBV6-6 NA
TGTGCCAGTGAACCCAATAGGGGCCCTGAAGCTTTCTTT CASEPNRGPEAFF NA TRBJ1-1 TRBV19 NA
TGTGCCAGTATTGGGGGGGCCCCAGAGACCCAGTACTTC CASIGGAPETQYF NA TRBJ2-5 TRBV19 NA
TGTGCCAGCAGCGTAGGGGGGGTTGAGAACACTGAAGCTTTCTTT CASSVGGVENTEAFF few TRBJ1-1 TRBV9 NA
TGTGCCAGTAGTATTGCCCTCCGGGAGACCCAGTACTTC CASSIALRETQYF once TRBJ2-5 TRBV19 NA
TGTGCTAGCAGCTTAGGATCAGGTTCCACAGATACGCAGTATTTT CASSLGSGSTDTQYF NA TRBJ2-3 TRBV7-7 NA
TGTGCCAGCGATTCTTTGAGCTCTGGAAACACCATATATTTT CASDSLSSGNTIYF NA TRBJ1-3 TRBV5-5 NA
TGTGCCAGCAGTGAAGTAGCGGGGGCCCTCACAGATACGCAGTATTTT CASSEVAGALTDTQYF few TRBJ2-3 TRBV6-1 TRBD2
TGTGCCAGCAGCTTACAGGTGAACCCGCAGTATTTT CASSLQVNPQYF once TRBJ2-3 TRBV7-2 NA
TGCGCCAGCAGCCAAGAAGAAGGGAGCGGGTACAATGAGCAGTTCTTC CASSQEEGSGYNEQFF NA TRBJ2-1 TRBV4-3 NA
TGTGCCAGCAGACATCAGGGTGGCACCGGGGAGCTGTTTTTT CASRHQGGTGELFF few TRBJ2-2 TRBV28 NA
TGTGCCAGCAGTGAATATGGGGCACCTACGGAGGGCTACACCTTC CASSEYGAPTEGYTF NA TRBJ1-2 TRBV2 NA
TGTGCCAGCTCACCATATGGGGGGAATGAGCAGTTCTTC CASSPYGGNEQFF NA TRBJ2-1 TRBV18 NA
TGTGCCAGCAGCCCGCAGAGGTACGAGCAGTACTTC CASSPQRYEQYF NA TRBJ2-7 TRBV27 NA
TGCAGCGCCGATGCAAATTCAGGGGAAGCTTTCTTT CSADANSGEAFF once TRBJ1-1 TRBV29-1 NA
TGTGCCAGTAGTCCTAGCGGGAGGTCTTACGAGCAGTACTTC CASSPSGRSYEQYF NA TRBJ2-7 TRBV19 TRBD2
TGTGCCTGGTCCTGGACTAGCGGTAACGAGCAGTACTTC CAWSWTSGNEQYF NA TRBJ2-7 TRBV30 TRBD2
TGCGCCAGCAGCTCCGAGAATGAAAAACTGTTTTTT CASSSENEKLFF NA TRBJ1-4 TRBV5-1 NA